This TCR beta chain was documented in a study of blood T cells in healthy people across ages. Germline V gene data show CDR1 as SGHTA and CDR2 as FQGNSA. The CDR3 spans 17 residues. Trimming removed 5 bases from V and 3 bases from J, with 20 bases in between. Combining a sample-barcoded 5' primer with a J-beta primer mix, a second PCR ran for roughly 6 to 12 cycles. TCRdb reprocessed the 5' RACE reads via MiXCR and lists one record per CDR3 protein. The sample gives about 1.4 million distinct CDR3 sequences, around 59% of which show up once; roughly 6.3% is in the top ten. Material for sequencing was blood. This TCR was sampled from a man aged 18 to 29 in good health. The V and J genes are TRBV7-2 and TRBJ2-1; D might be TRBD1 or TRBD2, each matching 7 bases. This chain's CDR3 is CASSHKGEGAFYNEQFF. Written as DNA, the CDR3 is TGTGCCAGCAGCCACAAGGGGGAGGGGGCCTTCTACAATGAGCAGTTCTTC.